Presented here are 26 T cell receptor beta chains from one specimen sequenced in a study of neoadjuvant anti-PD-1 for oral cavity cancer. TCRdb's table, derived via immunoSEQ multiplex PCR, lists solely in-frame clones and lacks some. Among 65,000 to 95,000 clones listed, approximately 80% were seen once. This specimen was PBMCs, taken before nivolumab (anti-PD-1) treatment. Source of these receptors: a person between 35 and 79 years old with oral cavity squamous cell carcinoma.

This sequence joins TRBV11-1 and TRBJ2-7, with D perhaps being TRBD1 or TRBD2 (7 bases each). The CDR3 has 15 amino acids. V was pared by 4 bases and J by 4 bases, with 17 bases between. Germline CDR1 SGHAT, CDR2 FQDESV (reference sequence). The CDR3 DNA reads TGTGCCAGCAGCTCTCAAGCGGGACAGTTTTACGAGCAGTACTTC. Its translation is CASSSQAGQFYEQYF.

J is TRBJ1-4 and V is TRBV7-6; 12 bases match TRBD1. The CDR3 totals 15 residues. Germline V gene data show CDR1 as SGHVS and CDR2 as FNYEAQ. The V segment lost 4 bases and the J segment 8 bases; nucleotides outside the gene matches: 5. CDR3 sequence: CASSSGTGGTEKLFF. CDR3 nucleotide sequence: TGTGCCAGCAGCTCCGGGACAGGGGGCACAGAAAAACTGTTTTTT. Variable domain in full (rest from reference TRBV7-6 and TRBJ1-4): GAGVSQSPRYKVTKRGQDVALRCDPISGHVSLYWYRQALGQGPEFLTYFNYEAQQDKSGLPNDRFSAERPEGSISTLTIQRTEQRDSAMYRCASSSGTGGTEKLFFGSGTQLSVL.

The rearrangement joins TRBV30 to TRBJ1-2; 8 nucleotides line up with TRBD1. The CDR3 is 13 amino acids. Per the germline V gene, CDR1 is GTSNPN and CDR2 is SVGIG (reference sequence). Germline trimming cut 2 bases from V and 8 bases from J; bases unmatched to any gene: 7. The CDR3 DNA is TGTGCCTGGAGTAGGGACAGGCCTCAGGGCTACACCTTC. Protein sequence: CAWSRDRPQGYTF.

V is TRBV29-1 and J is TRBJ1-1; possibly TRBD1 for D (5 bases). Germline lookup yields CDR1 SQVTM and CDR2 ANQGSEA. Trimming took off 0 bases at V and 7 bases at J, with 9 bases between the two ends. The CDR3 loop spans 12 amino acids. CDR3 protein: CSVEEWGGEAFF. The CDR3, as DNA: TGCAGCGTTGAAGAATGGGGCGGTGAAGCTTTCTTT.

The V call is TRBV10-3, the J call TRBJ1-2; D remains unclear. The CDR3 sequence is 11 residues long. Deletions cut 6 bases from V and 8 bases from J, with 10 bases between. Germline CDR1 is ENHRY and CDR2 is SYGVKD. The CDR3 DNA reads as TGTGCCATCAGCGGTGGAGGAGGCTACACCTTC. Its protein is CAISGGGGYTF.

The chain employs TRBV10-3 and TRBJ2-5, with D unclear. Germline V lookup: CDR1 ENHRY, CDR2 SYGVKD. The CDR3 is made up of 12 amino acids. Trimming pared 5 bases from V and 2 bases from J, leaving 6 bases between. CDR3 loop: CAISSQQETQYF. Written as DNA, the CDR3 is TGTGCCATCAGTTCACAGCAAGAGACCCAGTACTTC.

The chain couples TRBV5-6 to TRBJ1-2; D call uncertain. Germline CDR1 and CDR2: SGHDT and YYEEEE. The CDR3 runs to 14 residues. The V and J ends lost 1 base and 3 bases respectively, with 10 bases between them. The CDR3 DNA reads as TGTGCCAGCAGCTTGATCGACAATGACTATGGCTACACCTTC. As protein: CASSLIDNDYGYTF. Filled out from reference TRBV5-6 and TRBJ1-2, the complete variable domain reads DAGVTQSPTHLIKTRGQQVTLRCSPKSGHDTVSWYQQALGQGPQFIFQYYEEEERQRGNFPDRFSGHQFPNYSSELNVNALLLGDSALYLCASSLIDNDYGYTFGSGTRLTVV.

The genes are TRBV28 and TRBJ1-4; D is ambiguous. The ends were cut back, 3 bases at V and 7 bases at J, with 15 bases in the middle. Germline V gene sequence: CDR1 MDHEN, CDR2 SYDVKM. The CDR3 has 15 residues. The CDR3 nucleotides are TGTGCCAGCAGTTTTTTCACGGGGTCGGTTGAAAAACTGTTTTTT. As protein: CASSFFTGSVEKLFF.

This clone was detected only a few times. This chain connects TRBV7-8 to TRBJ1-1; D remains unclear. Germline values: CDR1 SGHVS, CDR2 FQNEAQ. The CDR3 contains 15 residues. V lost 1 base and J 1 base, leaving 10 bases between the germline ends. The CDR3 protein is CASSLGALGNTEAFF. The CDR3 DNA reads as TGTGCCAGCAGCTTAGGGGCCCTCGGGAACACTGAAGCTTTCTTT.

The chain links TRBV2 to TRBJ1-5; 7 bases agree with TRBD1. The germline gives CDR1 SNHLY, CDR2 FYNNEI. This CDR3 contains 14 residues. V lost 3 bases, J lost 9 bases, and 8 bases stayed unmatched. The CDR3 reads CASSEEQGKGPQHF. CDR3 DNA sequence: TGTGCCAGCAGTGAGGAACAGGGGAAGGGGCCCCAGCATTTT.

The V call is TRBV5-1, the J call TRBJ1-4; D possibly corresponds to TRBD1 (6 bases). The length of the CDR3 is 14 residues. Trimming stripped 3 bases from V and 3 bases from J, with 9 bases between. The germline gives CDR1 SGHRS, CDR2 YFSETQ. CDR3 in DNA: TGCGCCAGCAGCTCCGAGGGGGCTAATGAAAAACTGTTTTTT. Residues: CASSSEGANEKLFF.

The chain couples TRBV5-1 to TRBJ2-7, with 9 bases fitting TRBD1. The CDR3 covers 20 residues. Germline trimming cut 2 bases from V and 0 bases from J; bases unmatched to any gene: 18. The germline gives CDR1 SGHRS, CDR2 YFSETQ. CDR3 region: CASSLSTGTGTERSSYEQYF. CDR3 DNA sequence: TGCGCCAGCAGCTTAAGTACCGGGACAGGGACCGAAAGGAGCTCCTACGAGCAGTACTTC.

This clone was seen a handful of times. The rearrangement joins TRBV6-5 to TRBJ1-2; no definite D call. Germline CDR1 and CDR2: MNHEY and SVGAGI. Between the trimmed V and J ends, which lost 5 bases and 8 bases, there was a span of 15 bases. CDR3 size: 13 residues. CDR3 region: CASSTQEGYGYTF. DNA of the CDR3: TGTGCCAGCAGTACTCAAGAGGGATACGGCTACACCTTC.

The gene calls are TRBV29-1 and TRBJ2-3; no firm D call. V shed 2 bases and J shed 4 bases, with 16 bases lying between them. The CDR3 extends over 15 amino acids. The germline CDR1 and CDR2 sequences are SQVTM and ANQGSEA. The chain's CDR3 is CSVESPLPQADTQYF. The CDR3 DNA follows: TGCAGCGTTGAATCCCCCCTCCCCCAGGCAGATACGCAGTATTTT.

This sequence joins TRBV20-1 and TRBJ1-2; tentative D call: TRBD1 (5 bases). The CDR3 extends over 11 amino acids. V lost 6 bases and J lost 7, with 12 bases in between. CDR1 and CDR2 from the germline V gene are DFQATT and SNEGSKA (reference sequence). CDR3 nucleotides: TGCAGTGCGCAAGGGACGGGTGGCTACACCTTC. This gives the protein CSAQGTGGYTF.

J is TRBJ2-1 and V is TRBV10-3; TRBD2 aligns across 11 bases. V was pared by 7 bases and J by 6 bases, with 8 bases of the junction left unmatched. The germline CDR1 and CDR2 sequences are ENHRY and SYGVKD. CDR3 size: 15 residues. The CDR3 DNA sequence: TGTGCCATCACCTCGACTAGCGGGGCTCCCAATGAGCAGTTCTTC. Translation: CAITSTSGAPNEQFF.

The chain carries TRBV10-2 and TRBJ1-2; no clear D. The V end was cut by 2 bases, the J end by 5 bases, with 9 bases between. Germline assignment: CDR1 WSHSY and CDR2 SAAADI. This CDR3 comprises 13 residues. CDR3 residues: CASSETGGYGYTF. The CDR3 bases are TGCGCCAGCAGTGAGACGGGAGGATATGGCTACACCTTC.

The chain uses TRBV7-3 and TRBJ2-2; unclear D gene. The CDR3 length is 18 residues. V lost 5 bases to trimming and J lost 4 bases, with 23 bases between them. The germline V gene has CDR1 SGHTA and CDR2 FQGTGA. CDR3 nucleotides: TGTGCCAGCAGCAAATGGGATACAAGTGCGTCAGGCACCGGGGAGCTGTTTTTT. Translation gives CASSKWDTSASGTGELFF.

J is TRBJ1-4 and V is TRBV6-1; possible D gene TRBD1, 6 bases. The CDR3 length is 13 residues. Trimming pared 2 bases from V and 8 bases from J, leaving 9 bases between. CDR1 MNHNS and CDR2 SASEGT come from the germline V gene. The chain's CDR3 is CASSEQGWEKLFF. The CDR3 DNA is TGTGCCAGCAGTGAACAGGGGTGGGAAAAACTGTTTTTT.

V and J are TRBV4-1 and TRBJ2-1; weak D call: TRBD2 (6 bases). The germline CDR1 and CDR2 sequences are MGHRA and YSYEKL. This CDR3 region has 17 residues. V lost 1 base to trimming and J lost 0 bases, with 13 bases between them. The CDR3 is CASSQGTWRGSYNEQFF. The CDR3 DNA sequence: TGCGCCAGCAGCCAAGGAACATGGAGGGGCTCCTACAATGAGCAGTTCTTC.

This clone has only a few counts. The V and J genes are TRBV27 and TRBJ2-1; a weak D match, TRBD1 (6 bases). The CDR3 extends over 14 amino acids. Deletions cut 2 bases from V and 4 bases from J, with 9 bases between. The germline V gene has CDR1 MNHEY and CDR2 SMNVEV (reference sequence). The chain's CDR3 is CASSLGDIYNEQFF. CDR3 nucleotide sequence: TGTGCCAGCAGTTTAGGGGACATATACAATGAGCAGTTCTTC.

The gene calls are TRBV5-1 and TRBJ1-6; TRBD1 aligns across 7 bases. Per germline, CDR1 SGHRS and CDR2 YFSETQ. There are 18 residues in the CDR3. V shed 4 bases and J 5 bases; nucleotides not matched to a gene: 15. The CDR3 loop reads CASSVGTAMPVNNSPLHF. As DNA, the CDR3 is TGCGCCAGCAGCGTCGGGACAGCCATGCCTGTAAATAATTCACCCCTCCACTTT.

V gene TRBV14 combines with J gene TRBJ2-7; 9 bases line up with TRBD1. Germline V gene sequence: CDR1 SGHDN, CDR2 FVKESK. This CDR3 has 15 residues. The ends lost 2 bases at V and 2 bases at J; junction bases unmatched: 4. The DNA for the CDR3 is TGTGCCAGCAGCCAAAGGGGACAGGGTACCTACGAGCAGTACTTC. This translates into CASSQRGQGTYEQYF.

J is TRBJ1-4 and V is TRBV30; TRBD1 matches 9 bases. V lost 2 bases, J lost 2 bases, and 9 bases stayed unmatched. This CDR3 spans 17 amino acids. Germline V gene sequence: CDR1 GTSNPN, CDR2 SVGIG (reference sequence). Here the CDR3 reads CAWSPFGQGLTNEKLFF. In DNA, the CDR3 is TGTGCCTGGAGTCCCTTCGGACAGGGGTTGACTAATGAAAAACTGTTTTTT.

The chain is built from TRBV18 and TRBJ1-2, with D maybe TRBD1 (6 bases). The V gene's germline CDR1 is KGHSH and CDR2 LQKENI. The CDR3 sequence is 15 residues long. V lost 2 bases and J lost 4, with 14 bases in between. This CDR3 reads CASSPSGVSVYGYTF. Here the CDR3 DNA reads TGTGCCAGCTCACCATCAGGGGTTTCTGTCTATGGCTACACCTTC.

The chain uses TRBV13 and TRBJ2-2; 10 bases agree with TRBD2. The CDR3 is made up of 16 amino acids. V was pared by 5 bases and J by 0 bases, with 3 bases of the junction left unmatched. From germline, CDR1 is PRHDT and CDR2 FYEKMQ (reference sequence). Here the CDR3 reads CASSLGLAANTGELFF. In nucleotides, the CDR3 is TGTGCCAGCAGCCTCGGACTAGCGGCGAACACCGGGGAGCTGTTTTTT.